What follows are 22 T cell receptor beta chains derived from one specimen sequenced in a study of pediatric ulcerative colitis. The repertoire was sequenced with immunoSEQ multiplex PCR; TCRdb's copy has only in-frame clones and lacks some. Of some 40,000 clones in the sample, roughly 71% were seen once. During colonoscopy, one to two rectal pinch biopsies were collected. Sequencing input: gut tissue. The source is a boy aged 5 to 17 with severe ulcerative colitis.

Only one count was recorded for this clone. An end of the junction differs from the germline gene, which may be a read error. The chain employs TRBV14 and TRBJ2-3; 7 nucleotides line up with TRBD1. Germline V gene data show CDR1 as SGHDN and CDR2 as FVKESK. The CDR3 covers 15 residues. DNA of the CDR3: TGTGCCAGCAGCCACCGGGACAGAGAGCACAGATACGCAGTATTT. Amino acid sequence: CASSHRDREHRYAVF. The full variable domain, its missing parts supplied by reference TRBV14 and TRBJ2-3, is EAGVTQFPSHSVIEKGQTVTLRCDPISGHDNLYWYRRVMGKEIKFLLHFVKESKQDESGMPNNRFLAERTGGTYSTLKVQPAELEDSGVYFCASSHRDREHRYAVFGPGTRLTVL.

V is TRBV12-5 and J is TRBJ1-2; 8 nucleotides agree with TRBD1. The ends lost 1 base at V and 9 bases at J; junction bases unmatched: 7. Germline CDR1 reads LGHNT; CDR2 reads FRNRAP. The CDR3 is 14 amino acids. CDR3 region: CASGLADRGGSYTF. The CDR3 bases are TGTGCTAGTGGTTTGGCAGACAGGGGCGGTAGCTACACCTTC. The full variable domain, completed using reference TRBV12-5 and TRBJ1-2, is DARVTQTPRHKVTEMGQEVTMRCQPILGHNTVFWYRQTMMQGLELLAYFRNRAPLDDSGMPKDRFSAEMPDATLATLKIQPSEPRDSAVYFCASGLADRGGSYTFGSGTRLTVV.

The chain uses TRBV28 and TRBJ1-2, with unresolved D. This CDR3 is 12 amino acids long. Germline V gene data show CDR1 as MDHEN and CDR2 as SYDVKM. Trimming removed 5 bases at V and 8 bases at J, with 12 bases between. This CDR3 is CASSMKVEGYTF. CDR3 nucleotide sequence: TGTGCCAGCAGTATGAAGGTGGAAGGCTACACCTTC.

Concerning this clone itself: Given the absence of the conserved phenylalanine or tryptophan at the CDR3 end, a read error is likely. The rearrangement links TRBV28 to TRBJ1-6, with 8 bases fitting TRBD1. CDR1 and CDR2 (germline): MDHEN, SYDVKM. The J segment lost 2 bases and the V segment lost 1 base, leaving 1 base of the junction unmatched. CDR3 length: 16 residues. CDR3 region: CASSLSGQAYNSPLHL. The CDR3 region has the DNA TGTGCCAGCAGTTTATCGGGACAGGCCTATAATTCACCCCTCCACCTT.

This chain links TRBV5-1 with TRBJ2-1; D is ambiguous. V was trimmed by 0 bases and J by 10 bases, leaving 17 bases between them. This CDR3 comprises 15 residues. CDR1 is SGHRS, CDR2 YFSETQ, per germline. DNA for the CDR3: TGCGCCAGCAGCTTGGCTAATTCCGGCCCTGAGGAGCAGTTCTTC. Amino acid sequence: CASSLANSGPEEQFF. Full variable domain (rest looked up from reference TRBV5-1 and TRBJ2-1): KAGVTQTPRYLIKTRGQQVTLSCSPISGHRSVSWYQQTPGQGLQFLFEYFSETQRNKGNFPGRFSGRQFSNSRSEMNVSTLELGDSALYLCASSLANSGPEEQFFGPGTRLTVL.

This sequence joins TRBV25-1 and TRBJ2-1, with D maybe TRBD2 (5 bases). This CDR3 comprises 12 residues. The ends were cut back, 8 bases at V and 6 bases at J, with 11 bases in the middle. Germline CDR1 and CDR2: MGHDK and SYGVNS. The CDR3 sequence is CASGSTSNEQFF. In DNA, the CDR3 is TGTGCCAGCGGGAGCACGAGCAATGAGCAGTTCTTC.

The rearrangement links TRBV29-1 to TRBJ1-2; D is undetermined. The germline gives CDR1 SQVTM, CDR2 ANQGSEA. Trimming removed 4 bases at V and 3 bases at J, with 12 bases between. The CDR3 has 13 residues. CDR3 protein: CSVATALDYGYTF. CDR3 in DNA: TGCAGCGTTGCCACGGCGCTGGACTATGGCTACACCTTC. Drawing the rest from reference TRBV29-1 and TRBJ1-2, the complete variable domain is SAVISQKPSRDICQRGTSLTIQCQVDSQVTMMFWYRQQPGQSLTLIATANQGSEATYESGFVIDKFPISRPNLTFSTLTVSNMSPEDSSIYLCSVATALDYGYTFGSGTRLTVV.

This chain joins TRBV5-1 and TRBJ1-2, with 10 bases lining up with TRBD1. The CDR3 contains 16 residues. The V segment lost 0 bases and the J segment 8 bases; nucleotides outside the gene matches: 10. Germline CDR1 and CDR2: SGHRS and YFSETQ. The CDR3 loop is CASSLEYGTGAGGYTF. CDR3 nucleotides: TGCGCCAGCAGCTTGGAATACGGGACAGGGGCCGGGGGCTACACCTTC.

The V gene is TRBV6-5, the J gene TRBJ2-7, with 7 bases lining up with TRBD1. The V gene's germline CDR1 is MNHEY and CDR2 SVGAGI. V dropped 4 bases and J dropped 0; count of bases not matched to a gene: 6. The CDR3 has 15 residues. CDR3 region: CASSSSGGSSYEQYF. The CDR3, as DNA: TGTGCCAGCAGTTCGTCAGGGGGTAGCTCCTACGAGCAGTACTTC.

The rearrangement uses TRBV11-1 and TRBJ2-7, with 7 bases matching TRBD2. Germline loops: CDR1 SGHAT, CDR2 FQDESV (reference sequence). The CDR3 extends over 16 amino acids. Losses at the gene ends were 6 bases for V and 2 bases for J; bases not matched to a gene: 13. CDR3 bases: TGTGCCAGCAGTTTCGGGGGATCGCGGGGGACCTACGAGCAGTACTTC. It is translated as CASSFGGSRGTYEQYF. Together with reference TRBV11-1 and TRBJ2-7, the CDR3 gives the full variable domain: EAEVAQSPRYKITEKSQAVAFWCDPISGHATLYWYRQILGQGPELLVQFQDESVVDDSQLPKDRFSAERLKGVDSTLKIQPAELGDSAMYLCASSFGGSRGTYEQYFGPGTRLTVT.

V gene TRBV19 combines with J gene TRBJ1-2; 10 bases fit TRBD1. The germline V gene encodes CDR1 LNHDA and CDR2 SQIVND (reference sequence). The CDR3 is 14 residues long. Unmatched junction bases numbered 11, after V lost 9 bases and J lost 7 bases. The CDR3 DNA reads TGTGCCAGCGGAAGAGACAGGGGGCTTGGTGGCTACACCTTC. It encodes CASGRDRGLGGYTF.

V usage is TRBV6-5 and J usage is TRBJ1-1; no clear D. V was shortened by 5 bases and J by 1 base, with 8 bases between the two germline ends. CDR1 is MNHEY and CDR2 is SVGAGI in the germline V gene. This CDR3 spans 13 amino acids. CDR3 loop: CASSVVANTEAFF. The DNA of the CDR3 is TGTGCCAGCAGTGTGGTGGCGAACACTGAAGCTTTCTTT.

This sequence joins TRBV25-1 and TRBJ2-1; TRBD1 aligns across 9 bases. Trimming at V came to 1 base and at J to 8 bases, leaving 6 bases not matched to a gene. Per germline, CDR1 MGHDK and CDR2 SYGVNS. This CDR3 comprises 15 residues. The CDR3 sequence is CASSEFRDRDHEQFF. The CDR3 region has the DNA TGTGCCAGCAGTGAATTTAGGGACAGGGACCATGAGCAGTTCTTC.

The V and J genes are TRBV25-1 and TRBJ2-7; TRBD1 aligns across 7 bases. The V and J ends lost 5 bases and 5 bases, in that order; junction bases with no gene match: 12. Germline assignment: CDR1 MGHDK and CDR2 SYGVNS. This CDR3 contains 15 residues. CDR3 bases: TGTGCCAGCAGTAAATTAACAGGACAGGCCAACGAGCAGTACTTC. It translates to CASSKLTGQANEQYF.

This clone occurred once. The chain carries TRBV5-1 and TRBJ2-1; 8 bases map to TRBD2. Trimming cost V 4 bases and J 0 bases; bases outside gene matches: 3. CDR1 SGHRS and CDR2 YFSETQ come from the germline V gene. The CDR3 spans 15 residues. The CDR3: CASSQLADSYNEQFF. In DNA, the CDR3 is TGCGCCAGCAGCCAACTAGCGGACTCCTACAATGAGCAGTTCTTC.

The rearrangement links TRBV28 to TRBJ1-2; perhaps TRBD1 as D (5 bases). There are 13 residues in the CDR3. The germline V gene has CDR1 MDHEN and CDR2 SYDVKM. The V and J ends lost 3 bases and 6 bases respectively, with 11 bases between them. The CDR3 DNA reads TGTGCCAGCAGTTTGAACGTAGGGGATGGCTACACCTTC. This codes for CASSLNVGDGYTF.

V gene TRBV19 combines with J gene TRBJ2-1; the match to TRBD2 covers 13 bases. The CDR3 extends over 16 amino acids. Germline V gene lookup returns CDR1 LNHDA and CDR2 SQIVND (reference sequence). V trimming: 10 bases; J trimming: 2 bases; junction bases outside the gene matches: 8. CDR3 in amino acids: CATGLAGVPPYNEQFF. The CDR3 DNA reads TGTGCCACTGGACTAGCGGGGGTTCCCCCCTACAATGAGCAGTTCTTC.

The V call is TRBV29-1, the J call TRBJ2-1, with 9 bases that match TRBD1. Germline CDR1 and CDR2: SQVTM and ANQGSEA. The V segment lost 6 bases and the J segment 6 bases; nucleotides outside the gene matches: 6. There are 13 residues in the CDR3. CDR3 DNA sequence: TGCAGCGTGGGACAGGGCCTGGTCAATGAGCAGTTCTTC. It translates to CSVGQGLVNEQFF.

The rearrangement uses TRBV6-5 and TRBJ1-2; 7 bases map to TRBD1. The CDR3 totals 13 residues. Trimming at V came to 7 bases and at J to 3 bases, leaving 5 bases not matched to a gene. The V gene's germline CDR1 is MNHEY and CDR2 SVGAGI. CDR3 DNA: TGTGCCAGCAAGACAGGGCTGGACTATGGCTACACCTTC. Protein sequence: CASKTGLDYGYTF.

Concerning this clone: This likely comes from a read error, as the CDR3 has no conserved phenylalanine or tryptophan at its end. The DNA is left out, because the CDR3 cannot be placed on it with certainty; the CDR3 is given as TCRdb lists it. V and J are TRBV21-1 and TRBJ1-6; the table's D call TRBD1 went unverified against the DNA. TRBV21-1 is a documented pseudogene. Ends included, the CDR3 has 13 residues. The CDR3 protein is CASSNFHSSPLHL.

The chain combines TRBV15 with TRBJ2-1; D might be TRBD2 (7 bases). Trimming took off 2 bases at V and 6 bases at J, with 20 bases between the two ends. Germline-derived CDR1 and CDR2 are LNHNV and YYDKDF (reference sequence). This CDR3 has 17 residues. The CDR3 sequence is CATSRKLGGASPNEQFF. CDR3 nucleotide sequence: TGTGCCACCAGCAGAAAGCTTGGGGGGGCCTCCCCCAATGAGCAGTTCTTC.

This chain connects TRBV29-1 to TRBJ1-3; unclear D gene. V dropped 4 bases and J dropped 1 base, with 5 bases sitting between them. The CDR3 spans 12 residues. CDR1 is SQVTM, CDR2 ANQGSEA, per germline. The CDR3 region has the DNA TGCAGCGTTGCGGGGTCTGGAAACACCATATATTTT. Residues: CSVAGSGNTIYF.